The 17 T cell receptor beta chains listed next were all sequenced from one sample in a study of OX40 agonist ivuxolimab in advanced cancers. Produced via immunoSEQ multiplex PCR; TCRdb's table is partial and in-frame only. This table has 75,000 to 80,000 clones, 81% appearing once. Sequenced material: CD4+ or CD8+ T cells sorted from blood, taken in a trial of the OX40 agonist ivuxolimab. All receptors come from an adult with an advanced solid tumor such as melanoma, head and neck, liver or kidney cancer.

To note about this clone: At one boundary the junction diverges from the germline segment, which might be a read error. CDR3 loop: CASSLPGHTSYEQYF. The CDR3 region has the DNA TGTGCTAGCAGCCTACCCGGACATACCTCCTACGAGCAGTACTTC. This chain joins TRBV7-7 and TRBJ2-7, with a tentative D call TRBD1 (5 bases). The germline V gene has CDR1 SSHAT and CDR2 FNYEAQ (reference sequence). The CDR3 extends over 15 amino acids.

The CDR3: CASSVRLAGRGADTQYF. In nucleotides, the CDR3 is TGTGCCAGCAGTGTCCGACTAGCGGGACGGGGGGCGGATACGCAGTATTTT. The V gene is TRBV25-1, the J gene TRBJ2-3; TRBD2 matches at 11 bases. V shed 4 bases and J 6 bases; nucleotides not matched to a gene: 12. The CDR3 consists of 17 residues. Germline lookup yields CDR1 MGHDK and CDR2 SYGVNS. Full variable domain (missing parts from reference TRBV25-1 and TRBJ2-3): EADIYQTPRYLVIGTGKKITLECSQTMGHDKMYWYQQDPGMELHLIHYSYGVNSTEKGDLSSESTVSRIRTEHFPLTLESARPSHTSQYLCASSVRLAGRGADTQYFGPGTRLTVL.

The V call is TRBV7-6, the J call TRBJ2-3; 8 nucleotides align to TRBD1. The V segment lost 5 bases and the J segment 3 bases; nucleotides outside the gene matches: 7. The CDR3 loop spans 15 amino acids. Germline loops: CDR1 SGHVS, CDR2 FNYEAQ. Written as DNA, the CDR3 is TGTGCCAGCAGCCGTCGTCAGGGGGCAACAGATACGCAGTATTTT. It translates to CASSRRQGATDTQYF.

The rearrangement uses TRBV10-3 and TRBJ2-1, with 9 positions matching TRBD1. Germline assignment: CDR1 ENHRY and CDR2 SYGVKD. V dropped 6 bases and J dropped 8; count of bases not matched to a gene: 5. CDR3 size: 13 residues. The DNA of the CDR3 is TGTGCCATCAGGCCACAGGGGGCGGATGAGCAGTTCTTC. Its protein is CAIRPQGADEQFF.

The chain joins TRBV6-6 to TRBJ1-5, with D perhaps matching TRBD1 (5 bases). V shed 5 bases and J shed 5 bases, with 13 bases lying between them. CDR3 size: 14 residues. Germline V gene data show CDR1 as MNHNY and CDR2 as SVGAGI (reference sequence). The CDR3 coding sequence is TGTGCCAGCAGTCCTCAGGGAGGACATCAGCCCCAGCATTTT. It is translated as CASSPQGGHQPQHF.

The chain joins TRBV27 to TRBJ2-4, with D maybe TRBD1 (7 bases). Germline lookup yields CDR1 MNHEY and CDR2 SMNVEV (reference sequence). The CDR3 sequence is 14 residues long. V lost 3 bases, J lost 4 bases, and 10 bases lay in between. The CDR3 here is CASSFRGAKNIQYF. The CDR3 nucleotides are TGTGCCAGCAGTTTCAGGGGGGCGAAAAACATTCAGTACTTC.

A remark on this clone: A far larger clone differs by one base, so this is likely a read error. The rearrangement uses TRBV4-2 and TRBJ1-5; TRBD1 might be the D (5 bases). Germline lookup yields CDR1 LGHNA and CDR2 YNFKEQ. Trimming removed 0 bases from V and 1 base from J, with 7 bases in between. CDR3 size: 15 residues. This chain's CDR3 is CASSQDWDSNQPQHF. CDR3 DNA: TGTGCCAGCAGCCAAGATTGGGACAGCAATCAGCCCCAGCATTTT.

This clone was counted only a few times. This chain joins TRBV6-6 and TRBJ2-3; D call uncertain. The germline CDR1 and CDR2 sequences are MNHNY and SVGAGI (reference sequence). CDR3 length: 14 residues. Trimming pared 7 bases from V and 0 bases from J, leaving 11 bases between. The CDR3 DNA reads as TGTGCCAGCACAAACACTTTTAGCACAGATACGCAGTATTTT. It codes for CASTNTFSTDTQYF.

The chain links TRBV7-2 to TRBJ2-7, with 8 nucleotides matching TRBD2. Germline V gene data show CDR1 as SGHTA and CDR2 as FQGNSA. The CDR3 runs to 14 residues. Trimming removed 5 bases from V and 1 base from J; junction bases left unmatched: 4. The DNA of the CDR3 is TGTGCCAGCAGCCCCGGACTAGCTTCCTACGAGCAGTACTTC. It yields the protein CASSPGLASYEQYF.

The chain joins TRBV10-3 to TRBJ1-1, with 8 bases fitting TRBD1. V lost 3 bases, J lost 12 bases, and 6 bases stayed unmatched. The CDR3 consists of 12 residues. The germline V gene encodes CDR1 ENHRY and CDR2 SYGVKD. This chain's CDR3 is CAISEEGQASFF. The CDR3 bases are TGTGCCATCAGTGAAGAGGGACAGGCCTCTTTCTTT.

This clone has only one observation. In nucleotides, the CDR3 is TGTGCCAGCAGCGAGGCAGGGCACGGGGGGGGCTACACCTTC. Amino acids: CASSEAGHGGGYTF. This chain joins TRBV9 and TRBJ1-2, with D possibly TRBD1 on 5 matching bases. Trimming cost V 3 bases and J 8 bases, with 17 bases left between them. The CDR3 spans 14 residues. Germline V gene sequence: CDR1 SGDLS, CDR2 YYNGEE.

This clone has just one count. This sequence joins TRBV28 and TRBJ2-1, with D perhaps assigned TRBD1 or TRBD2 (5 bases each). The V end lost 2 bases, the J end lost 9 bases, and 8 bases lay between the germline ends. The CDR3 sequence is 12 residues long. Per the germline V gene, CDR1 is MDHEN and CDR2 is SYDVKM. CDR3 amino acids: CASSLRDLEQFF. The CDR3 DNA follows: TGTGCCAGCAGTTTACGGGACCTTGAGCAGTTCTTC.

This clone was seen more than once but under ten times. J is TRBJ1-4 and V is TRBV9; unclear D gene. V lost 1 base, J lost 5 bases, and 9 bases lay in between. CDR3 length: 14 amino acids. CDR1 SGDLS and CDR2 YYNGEE come from the germline V gene. The CDR3 DNA reads as TGTGCCAGCAGCGTATCGGTGATGAATGAAAAACTGTTTTTT. Amino acid sequence: CASSVSVMNEKLFF. Using reference TRBV9 and TRBJ1-4 for the parts outside the CDR3, the full variable domain is DSGVTQTPKHLITATGQRVTLRCSPRSGDLSVYWYQQSLDQGLQFLIQYYNGEERAKGNILERFSAQQFPDLHSELNLSSLELGDSALYFCASSVSVMNEKLFFGSGTQLSVL.

The chain combines TRBV19 with TRBJ2-2; D remains unclear. CDR3 length equals 12 residues. Germline CDR1 reads LNHDA; CDR2 reads SQIVND (reference sequence). V shed 5 bases and J shed 1 base, with 2 bases lying between them. The CDR3 region is CASSVNTGELFF. In DNA, the CDR3 is TGTGCCAGTAGTGTGAACACCGGGGAGCTGTTTTTT.

V is TRBV7-2 and J is TRBJ2-5; unclear D gene. Trimming shortened V by 2 bases and J by 4 bases, and 14 bases separated the two germline ends. There are 15 residues in the CDR3. Germline lookup yields CDR1 SGHTA and CDR2 FQGNSA. The CDR3 protein is CASSLMETMPETQYF. Here the CDR3 DNA reads TGTGCCAGCAGCTTAATGGAAACGATGCCAGAGACCCAGTACTTC.

This clone occurred once. The J gene is TRBJ2-7, the V gene TRBV11-3, with 9 bases that match TRBD2. Trimming took 2 bases from V and 1 from J; bases not matched to a gene: 3. The germline CDR1 and CDR2 sequences are SGHNT and YENEEA. This CDR3 has 15 residues. The DNA of the CDR3 is TGTGCCAGCAGCTTAATTAGCGGGGGATCCTACGAGCAGTACTTC. It encodes CASSLISGGSYEQYF.

The chain employs TRBV18 and TRBJ2-2; TRBD2 agrees at 10 bases. Germline V gene lookup returns CDR1 KGHSH and CDR2 LQKENI. The trim removed 5 bases at V and 7 bases at J, leaving 10 bases unmatched. The CDR3 consists of 16 residues. CDR3 sequence reads: CASSSEGLANVGELFF. For the CDR3, the DNA is TGTGCCAGCTCATCCGAGGGACTAGCGAACGTCGGGGAGCTGTTTTTT. The complete variable domain, with remaining parts taken from reference TRBV18 and TRBJ2-2, reads NAGVMQNPRHLVRRRGQEARLRCSPMKGHSHVYWYRQLPEEGLKFMVYLQKENIIDESGMPKERFSAEFPKEGPSILRIQQVVRGDSAAYFCASSSEGLANVGELFFGEGSRLTVL.